Each of the 7 T cell receptor beta chains below was sequenced from the same sample in a study of T cell responses to AZD1222 COVID-19 vaccine. This table comes from immunoSEQ multiplex PCR, and its TCRdb copy is limited to in-frame clones, with some not included. Of about 94,000 clones listed, 85% were seen once; the top ten hold 4.5%. The sequencing used peripheral blood, collected 28 days after the second AZD1222 dose. These receptors came from an adult who received the AZD1222 COVID-19 vaccine.

The V call is TRBV3-1 (or the pseudogene TRBV3-2), the J call TRBJ2-1; D is unresolved. Germline lookup yields CDR1 LGHDT and CDR2 YNNKEL (reference sequence). The CDR3 spans 13 residues. V was clipped by 0 bases and J by 11 bases, with 11 bases between them. This CDR3 reads CASSQDSGRKQFF. DNA of the CDR3: TGTGCCAGCAGCCAAGATTCAGGACGAAAGCAGTTCTTC.

This chain connects TRBV7-9 to TRBJ1-4; D gene ambiguous. Per germline, CDR1 SEHNR and CDR2 FQNEAQ (reference sequence). This CDR3 is 15 amino acids long. The V and J ends lost 2 bases and 12 bases respectively, with 19 bases between them. The CDR3 reads CASSLRWGGLEELFF. CDR3 in DNA: TGTGCCAGCAGCTTACGATGGGGTGGACTGGAAGAACTGTTTTTT.

The genes are TRBV19 and TRBJ1-3; D gene unclear. The CDR3 totals 15 residues. V lost 8 bases and J lost 0, with 14 bases in between. Germline assignment: CDR1 LNHDA and CDR2 SQIVND (reference sequence). CDR3 sequence: CASGRRRSSGNTIYF. In DNA form, the CDR3 reads TGTGCCAGTGGTCGTCGACGGAGCTCTGGAAACACCATATATTTT.

This clone was picked up one time. The J gene is TRBJ2-3, the V gene TRBV11-2; D is unclear. The V gene lost 2 bases and the J gene lost 6 bases, with 12 bases spanning the gap. The CDR3 sequence is 14 residues long. Germline V gene sequence: CDR1 SGHAT, CDR2 FQNNGV. The CDR3 DNA is TGTGCCAGCAGCTTAATGGGCGGCTCGGATACGCAGTATTTT. Its protein is CASSLMGGSDTQYF.

This clone was detected a few times. The chain joins TRBV14 to TRBJ1-4; D is unclear. The CDR3 has 22 residues. Germline CDR1 is SGHDN and CDR2 is FVKESK. V gave up 0 bases and J gave up 0 bases, with 26 bases separating them. CDR3 nucleotides: TGTGCCAGCAGCCAAGATCCGTCATGGACGCGAGCCTCAATAGCAACTAATGAAAAACTGTTTTTT. Its protein is CASSQDPSWTRASIATNEKLFF.

The rearrangement links TRBV7-9 to TRBJ2-1; D might be TRBD1 (6 bases). The V and J ends lost 5 bases and 0 bases respectively, with 14 bases between them. Germline CDR1 reads SEHNR; CDR2 reads FQNEAQ (reference sequence). This CDR3 has 16 residues. CDR3 nucleotides: TGTGCCAGCAGCCACAGGGCCCTGAGCTCCTACAATGAGCAGTTCTTC. It yields the protein CASSHRALSSYNEQFF.

The chain couples TRBV7-9 to TRBJ2-7; D unresolved. This CDR3 region has 12 residues. The germline V and J ends were trimmed by 1 base and 2 bases, with 3 bases remaining between them. Germline CDR1 and CDR2: SEHNR and FQNEAQ (reference sequence). The chain's CDR3 is CASSLGTYEQYF. The CDR3 DNA reads as TGTGCCAGCAGCTTAGGGACCTACGAGCAGTACTTC.